These 32 T cell receptor beta chains were sequenced from one sample in a study of blood T cell repertoires in COVID-19. Assay: immunoSEQ multiplex PCR; the TCRdb copy retains only in-frame clones and omits some. The table records 250,000 to 350,000 clones, 87% of them present only once. Sequenced: peripheral blood. The receptors come from a young man with active or convalescent COVID-19.

The count of this clone is one. This chain links TRBV4-2 with TRBJ2-3; maybe TRBD2 (6 bases). V dropped 1 base and J dropped 1 base, with 6 bases sitting between them. CDR1 and CDR2 (germline): LGHNA, YNFKEQ. This CDR3 spans 14 amino acids. The CDR3 bases are TGTGCCAGCAGCCAAGCTAGCGGCACAGATACGCAGTATTTT. Residues: CASSQASGTDTQYF.

The V gene is TRBV27, the J gene TRBJ2-2, with TRBD1 identical over 8 bases. After removal of 3 bases from V and 4 bases from J, the junction contained 7 bases not matched to a gene. This CDR3 contains 16 residues. Germline loops: CDR1 MNHEY, CDR2 SMNVEV (reference sequence). Here the CDR3 DNA reads TGTGCCAGCAGTTTCTCGACAGGGGTCGGCACCGGGGAGCTGTTTTTT. This sequence encodes CASSFSTGVGTGELFF.

V is TRBV3-1 (or the pseudogene TRBV3-2) and J is TRBJ1-3; a possible D gene is TRBD1 (5 bases). V lost 1 base and J lost 7, with 11 bases in between. The CDR3 is 14 amino acids. Per the germline V gene, CDR1 is LGHDT and CDR2 is YNNKEL (reference sequence). The CDR3 bases are TGTGCCAGCAGCCAAGTCGTAAGGGGTAACACCATATATTTT. Encoded protein: CASSQVVRGNTIYF.

V usage is TRBV5-1 and J usage is TRBJ2-5; no clear D gene. The germline V gene has CDR1 SGHRS and CDR2 YFSETQ. CDR3 length equals 14 residues. Trimming pared 0 bases from V and 0 bases from J, leaving 6 bases between. The DNA for the CDR3 is TGCGCCAGCAGCTTGGTTCAGTACCAAGAGACCCAGTACTTC. This sequence encodes CASSLVQYQETQYF. Using reference TRBV5-1 and TRBJ2-5 for the parts outside the CDR3, the full variable domain is KAGVTQTPRYLIKTRGQQVTLSCSPISGHRSVSWYQQTPGQGLQFLFEYFSETQRNKGNFPGRFSGRQFSNSRSEMNVSTLELGDSALYLCASSLVQYQETQYFGPGTRLLVL.

The chain links TRBV9 to TRBJ2-3; 7 nucleotides match TRBD2. Germline V CDR1 and CDR2: SGDLS, YYNGEE. This CDR3 is 13 amino acids long. J was trimmed by 5 bases and V by 0 bases; bases with no gene match: 0. CDR3 sequence: CASSVAGGDTQYF. Here the CDR3 DNA reads TGTGCCAGCAGCGTAGCGGGAGGAGATACGCAGTATTTT.

This clone showed up just a few times. The chain combines TRBV12-5 with TRBJ2-3; D is possibly TRBD1 (5 bases). Trimming pared 0 bases from V and 1 base from J, leaving 14 bases between. The CDR3 extends over 17 amino acids. From germline, CDR1 is LGHNT and CDR2 FRNRAP. The CDR3 is CASGLVRDDSGTDTQYF. In DNA, the CDR3 is TGTGCTAGTGGTTTGGTACGCGATGACAGCGGCACAGATACGCAGTATTTT.

The chain combines TRBV19 with TRBJ2-1; TRBD2 matches at 10 bases. This CDR3 has 17 amino acids. Germline V gives CDR1 LNHDA, CDR2 SQIVND (reference sequence). The V and J ends lost 0 bases and 7 bases, in that order; junction bases with no gene match: 9. CDR3 coding DNA: TGTGCCAGTAGTATAGATCGGGGGACTAGCGTTAAGAATGAGCAGTTCTTC. This sequence encodes CASSIDRGTSVKNEQFF.

The J gene is TRBJ2-7, the V gene TRBV5-1, with 7 positions matching TRBD2. The CDR3 length is 14 residues. After removal of 2 bases from V and 6 bases from J, the junction contained 8 bases not matched to a gene. Per germline, CDR1 SGHRS and CDR2 YFSETQ. CDR3: CASSFGGGAIEQYF. In nucleotides, the CDR3 is TGCGCCAGCAGCTTTGGGGGAGGGGCCATCGAGCAGTACTTC.

In its sample, this clone was seen once. CDR3 DNA: TGTGCCAGCAGCGCCTCGACTAGCGGGAGGACGAAAGAGCAGTTCTTC. It yields the protein CASSASTSGRTKEQFF. This chain joins TRBV7-6 and TRBJ2-1; 13 nucleotides match TRBD2. Germline values: CDR1 SGHVS, CDR2 FNYEAQ. The CDR3 is 16 residues long. Trimming removed 5 bases from V and 10 bases from J; junction bases left unmatched: 11.

The chain links TRBV2 to TRBJ2-2, with D perhaps matching TRBD2 (6 bases). Looked up from germline, CDR1 is SNHLY and CDR2 is FYNNEI. The ends were cut back, 6 bases at V and 1 base at J, with 15 bases in the middle. The length of the CDR3 is 16 residues. CDR3 amino acids: CASRGGVGVNTGELFF. The CDR3 bases are TGTGCCAGCAGGGGCGGGGTGGGGGTGAACACCGGGGAGCTGTTTTTT.

This clone has only one observation. The CDR3 DNA reads as TGTGCCAGCAACGACAGGCCAGGGGAGGGCTACACCTTC. Translated: CASNDRPGEGYTF. This chain joins TRBV11-2 and TRBJ1-2; D is possibly TRBD1 (6 bases). Trimming shortened V by 7 bases and J by 8 bases, and 17 bases separated the two germline ends. This CDR3 has 13 amino acids. CDR1 and CDR2 (germline): SGHAT, FQNNGV. Full variable domain (rest looked up from reference TRBV11-2 and TRBJ1-2): EAGVAQSPRYKIIEKRQSVAFWCNPISGHATLYWYQQILGQGPKLLIQFQNNGVVDDSQLPKDRFSAERLKGVDSTLKIQPAKLEDSAVYLCASNDRPGEGYTFGSGTRLTVV.

Remarks on this clone: This same CDR3 is encoded by further DNA sequences in the sample. V gene TRBV6-5 combines with J gene TRBJ1-1; the D is unclear. This CDR3 has 14 residues. Germline V gives CDR1 MNHEY, CDR2 SVGAGI. V shed 0 bases and J shed 4 bases, with 9 bases lying between them. The CDR3 sequence: CASSYSRGGTEAFF. In nucleotides, the CDR3 is TGTGCCAGCAGTTACTCTCGGGGAGGCACTGAAGCTTTCTTT.

The rearrangement uses TRBV6-2 or TRBV6-3 and TRBJ2-7; 7 bases match TRBD1. Germline V gives CDR1 MNHEY, CDR2 SVGEGT. V lost 4 bases and J lost 0; bases outside the gene matches: 9. The CDR3 loop spans 16 amino acids. CDR3 sequence (DNA): TGTGCCAGCAGTTTACCGGGACAGTTGAGCTCCTACGAGCAGTACTTC. Its protein is CASSLPGQLSSYEQYF.

The chain recombines TRBV2 with TRBJ2-7, with 7 bases aligning to TRBD2. Per the germline V gene, CDR1 is SNHLY and CDR2 is FYNNEI. The ends lost 8 bases at V and 5 bases at J; junction bases unmatched: 15. This CDR3 region has 15 residues. The DNA for the CDR3 is TGTGCCAGCCAACCCCTTGGACTAGTTCCCAACGAGCAGTACTTC. It encodes CASQPLGLVPNEQYF.

The chain has TRBV6-1 and TRBJ2-2, with 8 bases identical to TRBD1. J gave up 3 bases and V 2 bases, and 11 bases lay outside the gene matches. This CDR3 has 18 residues. Germline CDR1 MNHNS, CDR2 SASEGT. In DNA form, the CDR3 reads TGTGCCAGCAGTGAATCGGACAGGGAAATTACTTACACCGGGGAGCTGTTTTTT. Protein sequence: CASSESDREITYTGELFF.

The J gene is TRBJ1-6, the V gene TRBV27; 7 bases match TRBD1. CDR1 is MNHEY and CDR2 is SMNVEV in the germline V gene (reference sequence). V gave up 3 bases and J gave up 9 bases; unmatched junction bases: 5. The CDR3 spans 14 residues. The CDR3 reads CASSFRQGGSPLHF. Here the CDR3 DNA reads TGTGCCAGCAGTTTTAGACAGGGTGGTTCACCCCTCCACTTT.

The rearrangement uses TRBV4-1 and TRBJ1-2; D is perhaps TRBD1 (6 bases). Trimming took 6 bases from V and 4 from J, leaving 15 bases between them. The CDR3 contains 14 residues. Germline CDR1 and CDR2: MGHRA and YSYEKL. CDR3 sequence: CASRGDTYFYGYTF. For the CDR3, the DNA is TGCGCCAGCAGAGGGGACACTTACTTCTATGGCTACACCTTC.

The V call is TRBV28, the J call TRBJ1-5; D gene unclear. The V gene's germline CDR1 is MDHEN and CDR2 SYDVKM. Trimming shortened V by 7 bases and J by 2 bases, and 12 bases separated the two germline ends. This CDR3 has 14 amino acids. The DNA of the CDR3 is TGTGCCAGCACGGTACACCGGGGCAATCAGCCCCAGCATTTT. It encodes CASTVHRGNQPQHF.

The V and J genes are TRBV7-2 and TRBJ1-1; D is perhaps TRBD1 (6 bases). From germline, CDR1 is SGHTA and CDR2 FQGNSA. V was cut by 5 bases and J by 3 bases, with 13 bases left in between. CDR3 length equals 14 residues. CDR3 amino acids: CASSDLGQYTEAFF. In DNA form, the CDR3 reads TGTGCCAGCAGCGATCTTGGACAGTACACTGAAGCTTTCTTT.

The chain uses TRBV4-3 and TRBJ2-1, with 7 bases identical to TRBD2. The J segment lost 2 bases and the V segment lost 1 base, leaving 11 bases of the junction unmatched. Germline-derived CDR1 and CDR2 are LGHNA and YSLEER. This CDR3 spans 18 amino acids. The CDR3 protein is CASSQVISAGETYNEQFF. The CDR3, as DNA: TGCGCCAGCAGCCAAGTTATATCCGCGGGAGAAACCTACAATGAGCAGTTCTTC.

The rearrangement links TRBV19 to TRBJ2-3; 9 nucleotides match TRBD2. With V trimmed by 3 bases and J by 0 bases, 4 bases remained unmatched. Germline V CDR1 and CDR2: LNHDA, SQIVND (reference sequence). The CDR3 spans 16 residues. For the CDR3, the DNA is TGTGCCAGTAGTATCCGACTAGCGGCTAGCACAGATACGCAGTATTTT. Protein: CASSIRLAASTDTQYF. Supplemented by reference TRBV19 and TRBJ2-3, the full variable domain reads DGGITQSPKYLFRKEGQNVTLSCEQNLNHDAMYWYRQDPGQGLRLIYYSQIVNDFQKGDIAEGYSVSREKKESFPLTVTSAQKNPTAFYLCASSIRLAASTDTQYFGPGTRLTVL.

The V and J genes are TRBV19 and TRBJ1-5, with 7 bases aligning to TRBD1. J was trimmed by 4 bases and V by 9 bases; bases with no gene match: 6. This CDR3 comprises 13 residues. CDR1 and CDR2 (germline): LNHDA, SQIVND (reference sequence). The CDR3 DNA is TGTGCCAGCAGGGACAGACAAAATCAGCCCCAGCATTTT. Protein: CASRDRQNQPQHF.

This clone was detected only a few times. The rearrangement links TRBV4-1 to TRBJ1-2, with 8 bases identical to TRBD1. The CDR3 covers 16 residues. V lost 4 bases and J lost 4; bases outside the gene matches: 11. The germline V gene encodes CDR1 MGHRA and CDR2 YSYEKL. Here the CDR3 DNA reads TGCGCCAGCAGCCCCGGACAGGGCTCGATTCGCTATGGCTACACCTTC. Translating it yields CASSPGQGSIRYGYTF.

The V and J genes are TRBV2 and TRBJ2-7; 8 positions agree with TRBD2. Germline values: CDR1 SNHLY, CDR2 FYNNEI. There are 13 residues in the CDR3. J lost 3 bases, V lost 5 bases, and 3 bases had no gene match. The CDR3 spells CASSRGGLYEQYF. The CDR3 coding sequence is TGTGCCAGCAGTCGGGGGGGGCTCTACGAGCAGTACTTC.

V and J are TRBV9 and TRBJ2-4, with 7 bases lining up with TRBD1. The CDR3 covers 12 residues. CDR1 is SGDLS and CDR2 is YYNGEE in the germline V gene. Trimming cost V 3 bases and J 8 bases; bases outside gene matches: 2. The CDR3 is CASSGQGDIQYF. The CDR3 DNA follows: TGTGCCAGCAGCGGCCAGGGGGACATTCAGTACTTC.

The rearrangement joins TRBV6-5 to TRBJ2-1, with 11 bases that match TRBD2. The CDR3 is 16 residues long. Germline assignment: CDR1 MNHEY and CDR2 SVGAGI. The trim removed 2 bases at V and 2 bases at J, leaving 2 bases unmatched. The CDR3 DNA is TGTGCCAGCAGTTACGCTAGCGGGAGGACCTACAATGAGCAGTTCTTC. Translation gives CASSYASGRTYNEQFF.

V usage is TRBV27 and J usage is TRBJ2-7, with a tentative D call TRBD1 (6 bases). Germline V gene sequence: CDR1 MNHEY, CDR2 SMNVEV (reference sequence). The CDR3 length is 13 residues. V lost 4 bases and J 7 bases, leaving 14 bases between the germline ends. DNA for the CDR3: TGTGCCAGCAGTTCGAATACAGGGTGGGAGCAGTACTTC. The encoded protein is CASSSNTGWEQYF.

J is TRBJ1-6 and V is TRBV27; maybe TRBD1 (6 bases). V gave up 6 bases and J gave up 2 bases, with 26 bases separating them. The CDR3 sequence is 20 residues long. Germline V gene data show CDR1 as MNHEY and CDR2 as SMNVEV (reference sequence). CDR3 DNA: TGTGCCAGCAGGGATGTAGAGTGGGGGGGGCGTAGGACCTATAATTCACCCCTCCACTTT. The encoded protein is CASRDVEWGGRRTYNSPLHF.

This clone appeared once. This sequence joins TRBV5-1 and TRBJ1-6; TRBD1 matches at 9 bases. Germline V lookup: CDR1 SGHRS, CDR2 YFSETQ. J gave up 9 bases and V 5 bases, and 15 bases lay outside the gene matches. The CDR3 sequence is 17 residues long. The CDR3 DNA sequence: TGCGCCAGCAGTCTGGGACAGGGATTGGGCCCACTTTCACCCCTCCACTTT. This sequence encodes CASSLGQGLGPLSPLHF.

In its sample, this clone was seen a few times. The V gene is TRBV3-1 (or the pseudogene TRBV3-2), the J gene TRBJ2-7; a weak D match, TRBD2 (6 bases). The CDR3 sequence is 15 residues long. Germline V lookup: CDR1 LGHDT, CDR2 YNNKEL (reference sequence). Trimming shortened V by 3 bases and J by 3 bases, and 15 bases separated the two germline ends. DNA for the CDR3: TGTGCCAGCAGCCATCTAGCGTTGGGGGTCTACGAGCAGTACTTC. Residues: CASSHLALGVYEQYF.

The chain has TRBV9 and TRBJ2-2; D is unclear. The V end lost 4 bases, the J end lost 7 bases, and 5 bases lay between the germline ends. The V gene's germline CDR1 is SGDLS and CDR2 YYNGEE. The CDR3 length is 11 residues. CDR3: CASSFSGELFF. CDR3 in DNA: TGTGCCAGCAGCTTTAGCGGGGAGCTGTTTTTT.

This clone was picked up a small number of times. This sequence joins TRBV10-3 and TRBJ2-3; 8 bases match TRBD2. CDR3 length: 17 amino acids. The germline V gene has CDR1 ENHRY and CDR2 SYGVKD. V shed 8 bases, J shed 3 bases, and the junction held 16 bases outside the gene matches. DNA of the CDR3: TGTGCCATCGCTCGGAGCGGGGGACAAATCACAACAGATACGCAGTATTTT. Encoded protein: CAIARSGGQITTDTQYF.